This TCR beta chain was retrieved from a study of blood T cell repertoires in COVID-19. Measured with immunoSEQ multiplex PCR; TCRdb has only the in-frame clones, and not every one. The repertoire consists of over 150,000 clones, with 80% to 90% occurring once and the leading ten covering roughly 18%. Germline V gene lookup returns CDR1 SEHNR and CDR2 FQNEAQ (reference sequence). V lost 5 bases and J 6 bases, leaving 26 bases between the germline ends. The CDR3 is made up of 17 amino acids. The sequencing input was peripheral blood. The source of this sequence is a woman between 70 and 85 years old who had recovered from COVID-19. This rearrangement joins TRBV7-9 to TRBJ2-7; D is perhaps TRBD1 (6 bases). This CDR3 reads CASSPVQGWAGEGEQYF. The CDR3 coding sequence is TGTGCCAGCAGCCCAGTCCAGGGCTGGGCAGGGGAAGGCGAGCAGTACTTC.